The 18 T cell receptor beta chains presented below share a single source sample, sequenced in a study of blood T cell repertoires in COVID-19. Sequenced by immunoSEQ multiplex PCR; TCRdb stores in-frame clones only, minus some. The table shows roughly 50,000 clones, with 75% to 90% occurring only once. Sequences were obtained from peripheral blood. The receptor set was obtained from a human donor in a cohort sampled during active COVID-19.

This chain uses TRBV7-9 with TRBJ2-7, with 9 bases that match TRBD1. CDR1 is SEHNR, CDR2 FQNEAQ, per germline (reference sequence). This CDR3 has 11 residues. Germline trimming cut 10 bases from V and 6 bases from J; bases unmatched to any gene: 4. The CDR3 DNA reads TGTGCCATCGACAGGGGGAGCGAGCAGTACTTC. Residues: CAIDRGSEQYF.

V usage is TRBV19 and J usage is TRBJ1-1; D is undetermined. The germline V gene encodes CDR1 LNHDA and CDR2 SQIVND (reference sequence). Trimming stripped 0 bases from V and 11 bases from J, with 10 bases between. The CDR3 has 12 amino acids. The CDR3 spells CASSIEQRHAFF. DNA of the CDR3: TGTGCCAGTAGTATAGAACAGCGGCACGCTTTCTTT.

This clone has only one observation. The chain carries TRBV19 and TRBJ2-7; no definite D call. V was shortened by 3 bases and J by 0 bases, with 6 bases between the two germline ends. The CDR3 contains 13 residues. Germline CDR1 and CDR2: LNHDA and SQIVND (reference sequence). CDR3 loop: CASSIASSYEQYF. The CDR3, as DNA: TGTGCCAGTAGTATCGCTAGCTCCTACGAGCAGTACTTC.

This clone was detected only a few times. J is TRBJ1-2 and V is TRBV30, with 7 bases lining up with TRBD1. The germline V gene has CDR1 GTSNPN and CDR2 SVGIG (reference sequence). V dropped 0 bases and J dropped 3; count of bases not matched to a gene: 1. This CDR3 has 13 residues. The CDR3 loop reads CAWSVDRDYGYTF. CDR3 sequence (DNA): TGTGCCTGGAGTGTTGACAGGGACTATGGCTACACCTTC.

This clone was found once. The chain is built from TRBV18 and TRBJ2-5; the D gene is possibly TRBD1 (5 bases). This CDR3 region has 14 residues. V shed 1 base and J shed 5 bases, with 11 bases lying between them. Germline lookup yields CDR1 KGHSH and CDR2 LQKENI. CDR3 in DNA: TGTGCCAGCTCACCACAGGGGATGGGTGAGACCCAGTACTTC. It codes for CASSPQGMGETQYF.

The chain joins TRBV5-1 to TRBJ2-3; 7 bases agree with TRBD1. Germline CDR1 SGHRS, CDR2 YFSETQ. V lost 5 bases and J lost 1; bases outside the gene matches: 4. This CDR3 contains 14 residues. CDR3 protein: CASRTGTGTDTQYF. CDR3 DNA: TGCGCCAGCAGGACTGGGACAGGCACAGATACGCAGTATTTT.

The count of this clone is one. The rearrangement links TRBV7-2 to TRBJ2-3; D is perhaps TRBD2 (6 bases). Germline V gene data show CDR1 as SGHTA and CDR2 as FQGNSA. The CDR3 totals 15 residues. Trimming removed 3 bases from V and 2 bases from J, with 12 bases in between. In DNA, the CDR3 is TGTGCCAGCAGCTTGCGTGCGGGACCCACAGATACGCAGTATTTT. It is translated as CASSLRAGPTDTQYF.

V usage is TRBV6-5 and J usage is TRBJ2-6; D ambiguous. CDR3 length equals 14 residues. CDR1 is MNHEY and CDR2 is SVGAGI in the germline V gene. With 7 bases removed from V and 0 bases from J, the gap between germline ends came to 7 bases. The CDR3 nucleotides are TGTGCCAGCACGAGTAGCTCTGGGGCCAACGTCCTGACTTTC. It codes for CASTSSSGANVLTF.

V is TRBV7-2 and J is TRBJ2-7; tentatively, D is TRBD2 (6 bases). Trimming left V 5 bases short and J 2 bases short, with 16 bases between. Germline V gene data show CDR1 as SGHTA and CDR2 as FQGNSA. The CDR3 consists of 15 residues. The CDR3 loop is CASSPDGGATYEQYF. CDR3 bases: TGTGCCAGCAGCCCCGATGGCGGGGCGACCTACGAGCAGTACTTC.

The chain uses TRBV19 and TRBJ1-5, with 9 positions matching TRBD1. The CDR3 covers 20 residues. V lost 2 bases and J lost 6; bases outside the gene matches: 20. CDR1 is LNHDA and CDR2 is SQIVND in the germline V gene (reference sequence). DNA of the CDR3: TGTGCCAGTAGTATAAGTAGGAGGGGACAGGGATTAATGGACGTTCAGCCCCAGCATTTT. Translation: CASSISRRGQGLMDVQPQHF.

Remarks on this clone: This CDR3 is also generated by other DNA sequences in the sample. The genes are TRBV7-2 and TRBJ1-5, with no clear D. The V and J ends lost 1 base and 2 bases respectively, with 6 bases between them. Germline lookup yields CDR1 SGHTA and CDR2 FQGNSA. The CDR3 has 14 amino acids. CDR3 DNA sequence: TGTGCCAGCAGCTTAGTGCAGGGCAATCAGCCCCAGCATTTT. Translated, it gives CASSLVQGNQPQHF.

The CDR3 DNA sequence: TGTGCCAGCAGCTTCCCAGGGCACTATGGCTACACCTTC. It is translated as CASSFPGHYGYTF. The V call is TRBV5-6, the J call TRBJ1-2; perhaps TRBD1 as D (5 bases). V was pared by 2 bases and J by 3 bases, with 8 bases between. This CDR3 is built from 13 residues. The germline V gene has CDR1 SGHDT and CDR2 YYEEEE.

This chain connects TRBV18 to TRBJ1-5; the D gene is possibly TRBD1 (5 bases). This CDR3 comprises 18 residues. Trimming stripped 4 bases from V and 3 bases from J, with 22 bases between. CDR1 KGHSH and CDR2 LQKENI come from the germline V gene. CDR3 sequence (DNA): TGTGCCAGCTCACGCTACCCCAGGCCAACAGGAGACAATCAGCCCCAGCATTTT. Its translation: CASSRYPRPTGDNQPQHF. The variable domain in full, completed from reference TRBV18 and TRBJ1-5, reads NAGVMQNPRHLVRRRGQEARLRCSPMKGHSHVYWYRQLPEEGLKFMVYLQKENIIDESGMPKERFSAEFPKEGPSILRIQQVVRGDSAAYFCASSRYPRPTGDNQPQHFGDGTRLSIL.

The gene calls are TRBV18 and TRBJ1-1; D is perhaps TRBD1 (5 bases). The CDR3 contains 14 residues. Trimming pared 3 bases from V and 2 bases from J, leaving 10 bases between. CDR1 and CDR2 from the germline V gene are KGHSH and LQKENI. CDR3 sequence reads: CASSPRQLNTEAFF. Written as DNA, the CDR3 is TGTGCCAGCTCACCCAGACAGCTTAACACTGAAGCTTTCTTT.

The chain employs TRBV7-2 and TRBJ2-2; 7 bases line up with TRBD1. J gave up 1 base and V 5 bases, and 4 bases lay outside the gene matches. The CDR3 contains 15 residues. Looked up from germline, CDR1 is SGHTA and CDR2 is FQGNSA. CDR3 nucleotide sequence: TGTGCCAGCAGCCACCGACAGGGGAACACCGGGGAGCTGTTTTTT. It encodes CASSHRQGNTGELFF.

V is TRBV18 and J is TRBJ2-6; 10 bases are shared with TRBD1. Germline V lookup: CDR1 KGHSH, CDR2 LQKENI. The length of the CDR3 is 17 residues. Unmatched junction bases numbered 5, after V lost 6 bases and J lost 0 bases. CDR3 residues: CASSPGQGSSGANVLTF. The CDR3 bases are TGTGCCAGCTCCCCGGGACAGGGGTCCTCTGGGGCCAACGTCCTGACTTTC.

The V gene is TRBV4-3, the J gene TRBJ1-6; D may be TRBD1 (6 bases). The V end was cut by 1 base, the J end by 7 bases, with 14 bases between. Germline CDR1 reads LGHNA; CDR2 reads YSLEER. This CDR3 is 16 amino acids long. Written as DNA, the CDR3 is TGCGCCAGCAGCCAAGGGTCCGGGGGGCGGAATTCACCCCTCCACTTT. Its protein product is CASSQGSGGRNSPLHF.

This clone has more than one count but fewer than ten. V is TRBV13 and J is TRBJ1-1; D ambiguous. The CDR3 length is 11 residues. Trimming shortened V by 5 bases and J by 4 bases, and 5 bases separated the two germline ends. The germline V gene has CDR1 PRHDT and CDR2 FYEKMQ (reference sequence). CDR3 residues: CASSAGTEAFF. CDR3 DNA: TGTGCCAGCAGCGCCGGCACTGAAGCTTTCTTT.